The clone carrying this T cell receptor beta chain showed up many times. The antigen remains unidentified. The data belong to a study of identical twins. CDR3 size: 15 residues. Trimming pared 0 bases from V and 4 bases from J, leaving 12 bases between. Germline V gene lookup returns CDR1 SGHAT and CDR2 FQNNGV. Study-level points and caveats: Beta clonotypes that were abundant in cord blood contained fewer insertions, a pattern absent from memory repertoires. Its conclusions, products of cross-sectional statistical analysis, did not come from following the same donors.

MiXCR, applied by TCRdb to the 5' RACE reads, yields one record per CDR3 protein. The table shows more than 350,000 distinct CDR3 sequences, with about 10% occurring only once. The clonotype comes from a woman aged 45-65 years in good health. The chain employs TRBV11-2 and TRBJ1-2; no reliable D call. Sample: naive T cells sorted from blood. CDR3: CASSLDGLAGYGYTF. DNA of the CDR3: TGTGCCAGCAGCTTAGATGGCCTTGCCGGCTATGGCTACACCTTC.